The sequence of this T cell receptor (beta chain) was determined in a study of cytomegalovirus exposure and HLA in healthy donors. Looking at the study overall: Genotyping of nearly 400 donors showed that 65% to 90% belonged to the Caucasian-associated ancestry cluster.

Primers included in the PCR were 60 Vbeta and 13 Jbeta primers. In the study's own analysis: Later work found around 85 million unique TCR beta chains, with some 11 million shared. This table comes from immunoSEQ multiplex PCR, and its TCRdb copy is limited to in-frame clones, with some not included. V and J calls and clone size are given by that table; D and trimming were obtained from the DNA. The profile shows 150,000 to 200,000 clones, nearly 80% of them singletons. CDR1 and CDR2 from the germline V gene are GTSNPN and SVGIG (reference sequence). The CDR3 has 12 amino acids. The V gene lost 5 bases and the J gene lost 4 bases, with 9 bases spanning the gap. Study results and limitations: The majority of CMV-associated TCR beta chains were reported as apparently HLA-restricted in a later analysis. TCR beta V- and J-gene trimming was later associated with a missense DCLRE1C variant.

Concerning this clone: Its antigen is unknown.

This receptor was obtained from a man over 45 in good health and CMV-seropositive. The sequenced material came from PBMCs. The J gene is TRBJ1-3, the V gene TRBV30; D may be TRBD1 (6 bases). The CDR3 spells CAWGTQGNTIYF. DNA for the CDR3: TGTGCCTGGGGGACACAAGGAAACACCATATATTTT.